A selection of T cell receptor beta chains follows, all from one sample in a study of identical twins. TCRdb re-called the 5' RACE reads with MiXCR, one entry per CDR3 protein. The repertoire holds approximately 620,000 distinct CDR3 sequences, approximately 9% seen once, with 0.98% in the top ten. The same sample was also used in a study of yellow fever vaccine responses in identical twins.

Sequencing was carried out using PBMCs. These receptors all come from a woman under 30 in good health. Each CDR3 is given with its conserved first and last residue. D genes are given only for firm matches. Size values are once, few and many counts, or a class for expanded clones, and some rows have none.

D gene	V gene	clone size	J gene	CDR3 DNA	CDR3 protein
TRBD2	TRBV4-1	many	TRBJ2-7	TGCGCCAGCAGCCCCATACCGGGGACTAGCGGGAGTCATTCAGAACTGGGGGAGCAGTACTTC	CASSPIPGTSGSHSELGEQYF
TRBD2	TRBV6-2/TRBV6-3	few	TRBJ2-7	TGTGCCAGCAGTTACCCAAGCGGGAGTCTAACCTACGAGCAGTACTTC	CASSYPSGSLTYEQYF
NA	TRBV27	few	TRBJ2-7	TGTGCCAGCAGTTTATTGAACTTGGCAGGGGCTAGGGAGCAGTACTTC	CASSLLNLAGAREQYF
NA	TRBV12-3/TRBV12-4	many	TRBJ2-5	TGTGCCAGCAGTTTAAGCCATAGGAGCCAAGAGACCCAGTACTTC	CASSLSHRSQETQYF
TRBD1	TRBV29-1	many	TRBJ2-7	TGCAGCGTTTTTGGACAGGGGATATACGAGCAGTACTTC	CSVFGQGIYEQYF
NA	TRBV28	NA	TRBJ2-5	TGTGCCAGCAGTTTTCTAGGGGTTCCCGAAGAGACCCAGTACTTC	CASSFLGVPEETQYF
TRBD2	TRBV2	NA	TRBJ2-3	TGTGCCAGCTGGGCGGGGGGCGCAGATACGCAGTATTTT	CASWAGGADTQYF
NA	TRBV12-3/TRBV12-4	NA	TRBJ2-1	TGTGCCAGCAGTTTAGCGCGTTCCCAGCCTTTCTTC	CASSLARSQPFF
TRBD1	TRBV20-1	few	TRBJ2-7	TGCAGTGCGGACAGGGCATTCTCCTACGAGCAGTACTTC	CSADRAFSYEQYF
NA	TRBV4-1	few	TRBJ1-2	TGCGCCAGCAGCCACGGGGACGGGAACTATGGCTACACCTTC	CASSHGDGNYGYTF
TRBD1	TRBV6-1	NA	TRBJ2-7	TGTGCCAGCAGTCCCGGGACAGGGAGGCGCGAGCAGTACTTC	CASSPGTGRREQYF
TRBD2	TRBV29-1	NA	TRBJ2-7	TGCAGCGTTGACGCGGTGACTAGCGGTTCCTACGAGCAGTACTTC	CSVDAVTSGSYEQYF
NA	TRBV19	many	TRBJ2-7	TGTGCCAGTAAGGTAGGGAACGAGCAGTACTTC	CASKVGNEQYF
NA	TRBV12-3/TRBV12-4	few	TRBJ2-7	TGTGCCAGCAGCTTGGGGGGGCGGGTAACCTACGAGCAGTACTTC	CASSLGGRVTYEQYF
NA	TRBV2	few	TRBJ2-3	TGTGCCAGCAGTGATAGTCGGAGTATGGACCCAGGTTTTAGCACAGATACGCAGTATTTT	CASSDSRSMDPGFSTDTQYF
NA	TRBV5-1	few	TRBJ2-7	TGCGCCAGCAGCGCGTACGTGTTGGGTTCAGGCTCCTACGAGCAGTACTTC	CASSAYVLGSGSYEQYF
NA	TRBV27	NA	TRBJ2-7	TGTGCCAGCAGTTTTACCCCGACGGGACACCCCTACGAGCAGTACTTC	CASSFTPTGHPYEQYF
TRBD2	TRBV5-1	many	TRBJ2-1	TGCGCCAGCAGCCCAGCTAGCGGGGGGTTCAATGAGCAGTTCTTC	CASSPASGGFNEQFF
NA	TRBV7-9	NA	TRBJ1-4	TGTGCCAGCAGCGCTATAGAGTGGGTGACTAATGAAAAACTGTTTTTT	CASSAIEWVTNEKLFF
TRBD2	TRBV20-1	few	TRBJ2-5	TGCAGTGCTAAGTCGGCTAGCGGGTGGGAGACCCAGTACTTC	CSAKSASGWETQYF
NA	TRBV3-1	NA	TRBJ2-7	TGTGCCAGCAGCCAAAGTAACTACGAGCAGTACTTC	CASSQSNYEQYF
NA	TRBV15	NA	TRBJ2-1	TGTGCCACCAGCAGAGATCCCTCTCGCAGTTACAATGAGCAGTTCTTC	CATSRDPSRSYNEQFF
NA	TRBV20-1	many	TRBJ1-1	TGCACCCCAGGGACCCTGGGAGGCACTGAAGCTTTCTTT	CTPGTLGGTEAFF
TRBD2	TRBV20-1	few	TRBJ2-1	TGCAGTGCTAGATCCACCCGGGGGGGATCCTACAATGAGCAGTTCTTC	CSARSTRGGSYNEQFF
NA	TRBV6-2/TRBV6-3	many	TRBJ2-7	TGTGCCAGCAGTTACGACTCCCCAGAGTACGAGCAGTACTTC	CASSYDSPEYEQYF
NA	TRBV12-3/TRBV12-4	many	TRBJ2-2	TGTGCCAGCAGTACAGGCCTTACGAACACCGGGGAGCTGTTTTTT	CASSTGLTNTGELFF
TRBD1	TRBV27	many	TRBJ2-1	TGTGCCAGCAGTCCTCAGGGGGCCTTTACCTACAATGAGCAGTTCTTC	CASSPQGAFTYNEQFF
NA	TRBV20-1	few	TRBJ2-3	TGCAGTCACACGACAGAGACAGATACGCAGTATTTT	CSHTTETDTQYF
NA	TRBV6-1	few	TRBJ1-5	TGTGCCAGCAGCCTACAGGTTAGCAATCAGCCCCAGCATTTT	CASSLQVSNQPQHF
TRBD1	TRBV6-2/TRBV6-3	NA	TRBJ1-5	TGTGCCAGCAGTCCAGGGACAGGGCCTCAGCCCCAGCATTTT	CASSPGTGPQPQHF
NA	TRBV12-3/TRBV12-4	few	TRBJ1-1	TGTGCCAGCAGACATATCCCCACAGGGCCAGCTGAAGCTTTCTTT	CASRHIPTGPAEAFF
TRBD2	TRBV18	few	TRBJ2-5	TGTGCCAGCTCACCACTAGCGGGAGGTGGAGAGACCCAGTACTTC	CASSPLAGGGETQYF
TRBD1	TRBV4-1	NA	TRBJ2-1	TGCGCCAGCAGCCATGCGGACAGGGCGGGTGAGCAGTTCTTC	CASSHADRAGEQFF
TRBD1	TRBV28	NA	TRBJ1-4	TGTGCCAGCAGTTTAGGGGGACAGCTAAATGAAAAACTGTTTTTT	CASSLGGQLNEKLFF
NA	TRBV7-9	NA	TRBJ2-2	TGTGCCAGCAGCGGAATGTCCGTAGCTGAATCCGGGGAGCTGTTTTTT	CASSGMSVAESGELFF
NA	TRBV5-1	NA	TRBJ2-2	TGCGCCAGCAGCTCCGGGCCGAAAGGGGAGCTGTTTTTT	CASSSGPKGELFF
NA	TRBV3-1	many	TRBJ2-2	TGTGCCAGCAGCCAACAGGGGACCGGGGAGCTGTTTTTT	CASSQQGTGELFF
NA	TRBV5-1	few	TRBJ2-7	TGCGCCAGCAGTCAGGAGGTCAGGGTCAAATCCTACGAGCAGTACTTC	CASSQEVRVKSYEQYF
NA	TRBV20-1	NA	TRBJ2-7	TGCAGTGCTAGCTGGGGGGTCCCCTACGAGCAGTACTTC	CSASWGVPYEQYF
TRBD2	TRBV12-3/TRBV12-4	few	TRBJ2-7	TGTGCCAGCAGTTTAAGCGGGAGTATATACGAGCAGTACTTC	CASSLSGSIYEQYF
NA	TRBV7-6	many	TRBJ2-5	TGTGCCAGCAGCTTAGTGGGGATCCGGCTGAGCCAAGAGACCCAGTACTTC	CASSLVGIRLSQETQYF
NA	TRBV12-3/TRBV12-4	few	TRBJ2-5	TGTGCCAGCAGACCTGGAGGCGGGGAGTGGGAGACCCAGTACTTC	CASRPGGGEWETQYF
NA	TRBV3-1	few	TRBJ1-6	TGTGCCAGCAGCTCCGGGACGGACTATTCACCCCTCCACTTT	CASSSGTDYSPLHF
NA	TRBV27	many	TRBJ2-1	TGTGCCAGCAGTTCTTTAGCGCTCATATACAATGAGCAGTTCTTC	CASSSLALIYNEQFF
NA	TRBV28	many	TRBJ2-5	TGTGCCAGCAAGGGGGGTAAAGAGACCCAGTACTTC	CASKGGKETQYF
NA	TRBV3-1	NA	TRBJ2-1	TGTGCCAGCAGCCAAAATATTAACAATGAGCAGTTCTTC	CASSQNINNEQFF
TRBD1	TRBV7-9	few	TRBJ1-4	TGTGCCAGCAGCTCGGGACAGGGGGATGAAAAACTGTTTTTT	CASSSGQGDEKLFF
TRBD2	TRBV28	NA	TRBJ2-1	TGTGCCAGCAGGCGGCGGGAGAACAATGAGCAGTTCTTC	CASRRRENNEQFF
TRBD1	TRBV12-3/TRBV12-4	many	TRBJ1-2	TGTGCCAGCAGTCCCGGGACAGGGGATGGCTACACCTTC	CASSPGTGDGYTF
TRBD1	TRBV5-4	NA	TRBJ1-2	TGTGCCAGCAGCTCCGCAGGGGGCGTGGACTATGGCTACACCTTC	CASSSAGGVDYGYTF
NA	TRBV29-1	few	TRBJ2-1	TGCAGCGTCGGTGTATGGGGGAGCTCCTACAATGAGCAGTTCTTC	CSVGVWGSSYNEQFF